This T cell receptor (beta chain) comes out of a study of blood T cell repertoires in COVID-19. Turning to the study itself: Material from acute and convalescent COVID-19 was sourced from the United States, Italy and Spain.

Original data processing: Amplification with reference gene primers provided the estimates of nucleated cell counts. The repertoire was sequenced with immunoSEQ multiplex PCR; TCRdb's copy has only in-frame clones and lacks some. From that table come the V and J calls and clone size; the DNA was used to work out D and trimming. The sample contains about 400,000 clones, roughly 90% of which appear only once. Input material: PBMCs or T cells enriched from blood (not recorded which). The origin of this receptor is a woman aged 25 to 39 with acute COVID-19.

DNA for the CDR3: TGTGCCAGCAGTTCCTCACCGACAGGGAGGTCTGAAGCTTTCTTT. This encodes CASSSSPTGRSEAFF. The chain carries TRBV27 and TRBJ1-1; TRBD1 agrees at 7 bases. The germline gives CDR1 MNHEY, CDR2 SMNVEV (reference sequence). V gave up 4 bases and J gave up 6 bases; unmatched junction bases: 11. The CDR3 spans 15 residues.